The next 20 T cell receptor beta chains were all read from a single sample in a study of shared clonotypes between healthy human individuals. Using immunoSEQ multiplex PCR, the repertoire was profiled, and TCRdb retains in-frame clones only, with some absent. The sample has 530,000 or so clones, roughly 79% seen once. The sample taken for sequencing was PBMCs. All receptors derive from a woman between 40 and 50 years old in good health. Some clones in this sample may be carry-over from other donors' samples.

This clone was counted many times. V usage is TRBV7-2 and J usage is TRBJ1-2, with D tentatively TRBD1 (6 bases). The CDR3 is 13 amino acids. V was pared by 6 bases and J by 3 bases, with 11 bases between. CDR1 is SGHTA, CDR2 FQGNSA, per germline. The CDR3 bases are TGTGCCAGCAGGCCCACAGGGTACTATGGCTACACCTTC. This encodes CASRPTGYYGYTF. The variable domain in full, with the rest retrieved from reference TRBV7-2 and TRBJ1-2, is GAGVSQSPSNKVTEKGKDVELRCDPISGHTALYWYRQSLGQGLEFLIYFQGNSAPDKSGLPSDRFSAERTGGSVSTLTIQRTQQEDSAVYLCASRPTGYYGYTFGSGTRLTVV.

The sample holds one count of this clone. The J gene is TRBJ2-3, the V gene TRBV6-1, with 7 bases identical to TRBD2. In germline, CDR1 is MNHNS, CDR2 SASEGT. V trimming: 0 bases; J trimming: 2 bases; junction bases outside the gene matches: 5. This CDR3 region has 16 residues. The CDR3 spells CASSEAPGGTTDTQYF. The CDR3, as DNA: TGTGCCAGCAGTGAAGCGCCCGGGGGGACCACAGATACGCAGTATTTT.

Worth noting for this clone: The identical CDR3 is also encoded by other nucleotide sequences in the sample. The CDR3 is CASSLMGGGETQYF. CDR3 nucleotides: TGCGCCAGCAGCTTGATGGGGGGAGGAGAGACCCAGTACTTC. The chain combines TRBV5-1 with TRBJ2-5; D possibly corresponds to TRBD2 (6 bases). Trimming removed 1 base at V and 4 bases at J, with 11 bases between. The CDR3 loop spans 14 amino acids. Per germline, CDR1 SGHRS and CDR2 YFSETQ.

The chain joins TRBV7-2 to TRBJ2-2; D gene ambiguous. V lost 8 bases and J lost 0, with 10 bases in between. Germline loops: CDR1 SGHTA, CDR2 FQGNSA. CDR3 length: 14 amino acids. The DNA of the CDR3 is TGTGCCAGCCGGCAAAACGCGAACACCGGGGAGCTGTTTTTT. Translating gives CASRQNANTGELFF.

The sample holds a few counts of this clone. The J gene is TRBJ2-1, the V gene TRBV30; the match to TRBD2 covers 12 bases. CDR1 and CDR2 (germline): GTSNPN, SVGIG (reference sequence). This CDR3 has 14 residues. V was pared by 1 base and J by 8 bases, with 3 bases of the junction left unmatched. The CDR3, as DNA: TGTGCCTGGAGTGGACTAGCGGGAGCTTATGAGCAGTTCTTC. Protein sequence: CAWSGLAGAYEQFF.

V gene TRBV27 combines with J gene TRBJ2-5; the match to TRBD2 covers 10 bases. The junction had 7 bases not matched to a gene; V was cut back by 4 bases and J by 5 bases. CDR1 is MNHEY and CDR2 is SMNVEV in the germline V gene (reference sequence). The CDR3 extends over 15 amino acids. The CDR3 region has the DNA TGTGCCAGCAGTTCGGGTAGCGGGAGGTGGGAGACCCAGTACTTC. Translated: CASSSGSGRWETQYF.

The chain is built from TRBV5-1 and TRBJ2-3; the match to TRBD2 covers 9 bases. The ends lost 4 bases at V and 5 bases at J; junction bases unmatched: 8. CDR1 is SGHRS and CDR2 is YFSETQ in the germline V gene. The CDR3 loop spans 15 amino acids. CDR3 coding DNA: TGCGCCAGCAGCGCGGGACTAGCTTGGGGAGATACGCAGTATTTT. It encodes CASSAGLAWGDTQYF.

The CDR3 DNA sequence: TGTGCCAGCAGCTCCCTTACTAGCGGAGAGACCCAGTACTTC. This encodes CASSSLTSGETQYF. This chain uses TRBV5-4 with TRBJ2-5; 8 bases map to TRBD2. Losses at the gene ends were 3 bases for V and 4 bases for J; bases not matched to a gene: 5. This CDR3 has 14 amino acids. Germline CDR1 SGHNT, CDR2 YYREEE (reference sequence).

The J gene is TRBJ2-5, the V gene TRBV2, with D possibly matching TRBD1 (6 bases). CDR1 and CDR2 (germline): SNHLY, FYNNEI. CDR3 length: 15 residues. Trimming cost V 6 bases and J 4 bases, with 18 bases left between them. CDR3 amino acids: CASRPGVARGETQYF. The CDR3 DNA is TGTGCCAGCAGACCCGGGGTCGCCAGGGGAGAGACCCAGTACTTC.

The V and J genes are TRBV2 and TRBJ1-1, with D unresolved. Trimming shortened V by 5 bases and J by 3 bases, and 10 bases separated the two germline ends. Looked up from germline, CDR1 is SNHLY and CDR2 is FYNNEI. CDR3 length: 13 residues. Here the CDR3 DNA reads TGTGCCAGCAGTTCGGAGTCCGACACTGAAGCTTTCTTT. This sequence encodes CASSSESDTEAFF. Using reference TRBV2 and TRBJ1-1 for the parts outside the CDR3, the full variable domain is EPEVTQTPSHQVTQMGQEVILRCVPISNHLYFYWYRQILGQKVEFLVSFYNNEISEKSEIFDDQFSVERPDGSNFTLKIRSTKLEDSAMYFCASSSESDTEAFFGQGTRLTVV.

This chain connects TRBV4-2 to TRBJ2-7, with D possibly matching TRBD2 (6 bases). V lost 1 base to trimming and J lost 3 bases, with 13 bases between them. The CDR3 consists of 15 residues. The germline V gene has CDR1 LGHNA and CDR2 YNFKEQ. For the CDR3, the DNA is TGTGCCAGCAGCCAAGGAGGGCTAGCGTTCTACGAGCAGTACTTC. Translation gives CASSQGGLAFYEQYF.

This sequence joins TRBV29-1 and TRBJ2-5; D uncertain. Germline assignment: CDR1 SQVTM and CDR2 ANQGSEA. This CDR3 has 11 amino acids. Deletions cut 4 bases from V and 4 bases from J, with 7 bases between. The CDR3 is CSVGPLETQYF. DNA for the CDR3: TGCAGCGTTGGACCCTTAGAGACCCAGTACTTC.

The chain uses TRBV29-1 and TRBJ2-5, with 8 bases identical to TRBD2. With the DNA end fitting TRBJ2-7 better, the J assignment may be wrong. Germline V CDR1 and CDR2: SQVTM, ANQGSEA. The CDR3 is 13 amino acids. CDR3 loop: CSASLGGGYEQYF. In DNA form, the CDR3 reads TGCAGCGCCAGTCTCGGGGGGGGTTACGAGCAGTACTTC.

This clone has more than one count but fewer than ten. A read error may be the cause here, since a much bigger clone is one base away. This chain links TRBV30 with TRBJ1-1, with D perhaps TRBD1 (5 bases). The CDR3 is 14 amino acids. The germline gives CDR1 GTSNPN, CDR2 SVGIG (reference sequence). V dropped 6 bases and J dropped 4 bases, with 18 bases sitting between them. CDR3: CACSQDGGSTEAFF. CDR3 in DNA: TGTGCCTGTAGTCAGGACGGGGGGTCCACTGAAGCTTTCTTT.

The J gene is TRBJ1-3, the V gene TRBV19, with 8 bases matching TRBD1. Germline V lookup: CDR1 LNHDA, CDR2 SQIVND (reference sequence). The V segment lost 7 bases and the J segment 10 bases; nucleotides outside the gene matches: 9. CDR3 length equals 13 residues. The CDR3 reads CASTPQGAWTIYF. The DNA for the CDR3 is TGTGCCAGTACTCCGCAGGGGGCATGGACCATATATTTT.

The CDR3 DNA reads TGTGCCAGTAGTAGACCGTCGGGAGGAACTGAAGCTTTCTTT. It encodes CASSRPSGGTEAFF. This rearrangement joins TRBV19 to TRBJ1-1, with D hard to call. CDR1 is LNHDA and CDR2 is SQIVND in the germline V gene (reference sequence). The V end lost 4 bases, the J end lost 5 bases, and 14 bases lay between the germline ends. This CDR3 is 14 amino acids long.

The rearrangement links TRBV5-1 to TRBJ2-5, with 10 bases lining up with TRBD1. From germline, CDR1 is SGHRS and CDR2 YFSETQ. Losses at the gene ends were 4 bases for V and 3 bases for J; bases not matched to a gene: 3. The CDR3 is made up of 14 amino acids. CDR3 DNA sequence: TGCGCCAGCAGCCAAGGGACAGGGGAAGAGACCCAGTACTTC. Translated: CASSQGTGEETQYF.

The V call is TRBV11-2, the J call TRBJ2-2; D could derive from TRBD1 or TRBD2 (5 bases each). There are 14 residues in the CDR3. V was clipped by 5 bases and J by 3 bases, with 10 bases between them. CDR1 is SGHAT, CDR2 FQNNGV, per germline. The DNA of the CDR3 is TGTGCCAGCAGCCCAGGGACCTACACCGGGGAGCTGTTTTTT. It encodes CASSPGTYTGELFF. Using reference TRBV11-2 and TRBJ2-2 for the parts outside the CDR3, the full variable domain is EAGVAQSPRYKIIEKRQSVAFWCNPISGHATLYWYQQILGQGPKLLIQFQNNGVVDDSQLPKDRFSAERLKGVDSTLKIQPAKLEDSAVYLCASSPGTYTGELFFGEGSRLTVL.

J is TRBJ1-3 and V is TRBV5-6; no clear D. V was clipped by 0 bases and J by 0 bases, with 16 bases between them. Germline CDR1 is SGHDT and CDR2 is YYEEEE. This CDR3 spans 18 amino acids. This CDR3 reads CASSLVGIAGPSGNTIYF. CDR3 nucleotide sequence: TGTGCCAGCAGCTTGGTGGGGATTGCCGGTCCCTCTGGAAACACCATATATTTT.

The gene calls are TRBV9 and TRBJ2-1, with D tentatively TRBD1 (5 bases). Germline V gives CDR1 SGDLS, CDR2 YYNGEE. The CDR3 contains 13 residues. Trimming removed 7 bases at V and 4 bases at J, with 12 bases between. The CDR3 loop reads CASGLGVYNEQFF. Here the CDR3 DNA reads TGTGCCAGCGGATTAGGGGTGTACAATGAGCAGTTCTTC.